This T cell receptor beta chain was recovered during a study of blood T cell repertoires in COVID-19. Produced via immunoSEQ multiplex PCR; TCRdb's table is partial and in-frame only. The sample shows over 25,000 clones, 60% to 85% of them seen only once. Trimming left V 6 bases short and J 0 bases short, with 12 bases between. This CDR3 is built from 14 residues. Per germline, CDR1 MNHEY and CDR2 SVGAGI. This chain joins TRBV6-5 and TRBJ2-7; D perhaps matches TRBD1 (6 bases). Sequencing was carried out using peripheral blood. The source of this sequence is an elderly man with active or convalescent COVID-19. CDR3 residues: CASRDGQYSYEQYF. The CDR3 bases are TGTGCCAGCAGAGACGGACAGTACTCCTACGAGCAGTACTTC.